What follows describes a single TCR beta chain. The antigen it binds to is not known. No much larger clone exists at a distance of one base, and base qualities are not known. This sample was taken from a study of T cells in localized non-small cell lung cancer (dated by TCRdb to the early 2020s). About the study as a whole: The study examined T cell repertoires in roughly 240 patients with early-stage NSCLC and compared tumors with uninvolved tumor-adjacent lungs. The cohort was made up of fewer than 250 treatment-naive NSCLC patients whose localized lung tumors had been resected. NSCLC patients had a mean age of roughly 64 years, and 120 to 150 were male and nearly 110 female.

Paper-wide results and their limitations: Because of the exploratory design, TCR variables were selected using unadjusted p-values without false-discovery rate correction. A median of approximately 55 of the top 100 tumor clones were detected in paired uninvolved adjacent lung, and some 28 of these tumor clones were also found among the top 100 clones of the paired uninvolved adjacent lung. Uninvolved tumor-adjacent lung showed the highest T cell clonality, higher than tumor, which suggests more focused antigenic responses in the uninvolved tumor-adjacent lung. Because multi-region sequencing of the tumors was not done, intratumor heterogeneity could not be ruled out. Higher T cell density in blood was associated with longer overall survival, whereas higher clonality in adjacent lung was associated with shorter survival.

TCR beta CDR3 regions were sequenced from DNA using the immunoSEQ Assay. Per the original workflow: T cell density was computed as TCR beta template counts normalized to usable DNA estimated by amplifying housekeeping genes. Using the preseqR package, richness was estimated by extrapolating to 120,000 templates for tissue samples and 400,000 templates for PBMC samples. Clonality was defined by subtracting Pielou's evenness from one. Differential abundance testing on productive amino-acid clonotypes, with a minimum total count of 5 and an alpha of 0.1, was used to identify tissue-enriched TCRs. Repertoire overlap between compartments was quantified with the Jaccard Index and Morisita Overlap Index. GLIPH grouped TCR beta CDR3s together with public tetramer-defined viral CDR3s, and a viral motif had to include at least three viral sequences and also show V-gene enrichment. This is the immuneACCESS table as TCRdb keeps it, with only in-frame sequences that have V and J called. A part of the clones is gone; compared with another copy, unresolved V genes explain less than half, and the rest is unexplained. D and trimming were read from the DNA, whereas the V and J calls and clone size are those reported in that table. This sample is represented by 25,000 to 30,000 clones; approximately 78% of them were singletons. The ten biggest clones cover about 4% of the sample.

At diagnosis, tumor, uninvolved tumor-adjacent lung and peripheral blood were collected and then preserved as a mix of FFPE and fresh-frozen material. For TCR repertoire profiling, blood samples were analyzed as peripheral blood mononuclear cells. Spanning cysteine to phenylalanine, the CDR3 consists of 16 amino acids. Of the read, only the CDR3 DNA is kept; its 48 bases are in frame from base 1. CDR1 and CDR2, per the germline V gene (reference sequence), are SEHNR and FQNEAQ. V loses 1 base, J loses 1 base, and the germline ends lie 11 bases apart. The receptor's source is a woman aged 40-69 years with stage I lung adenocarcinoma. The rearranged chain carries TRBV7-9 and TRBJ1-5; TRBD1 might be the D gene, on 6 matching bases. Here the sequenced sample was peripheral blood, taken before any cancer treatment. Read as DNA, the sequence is TGTGCCAGCAGCTTAGAAACAGGGTTGAGCAATCAGCCCCAGCATTTT. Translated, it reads CASSLETGLSNQPQHF.